What follows describes a single T cell receptor (beta chain). CDR1 LNHDA and CDR2 SQIVND come from the germline V gene (reference sequence). Trimming stripped 3 bases from V and 2 bases from J, with 11 bases between. This CDR3 region has 15 residues. Only in-frame clones appear in the TCRdb table, and some are missing; sequencing was by immunoSEQ multiplex PCR. This sample has 150,000 to 200,000 clones, with around 90% found just once. This sample was taken from a study of control samples from healthy donors and cancer patients. This TCR derives from a young man in good health. Sequencing input: blood. This chain connects TRBV19 to TRBJ2-4; D not certain. The CDR3 here is CASSIAWATKNIQYF. DNA of the CDR3: TGTGCCAGTAGTATTGCGTGGGCAACCAAAAACATTCAGTACTTC.